One and the same sample provided the 14 T cell receptor beta chains below, sequenced in a study of blood T cells in healthy people across ages. A sample-barcoded 5' primer and a J-beta primer mix were used in a second PCR of about 6 to 12 cycles. TCRdb itself ran the 5' RACE reads through MiXCR, one entry per CDR3 protein. The sample holds about 800,000 distinct CDR3 sequences, roughly 50% seen once. Material: blood. Every receptor here comes from a man under 40 in good health.

The chain uses TRBV28 and TRBJ1-5; D ambiguous. This CDR3 is built from 16 residues. Trimming took 1 base from V and 2 from J, leaving 12 bases between them. The germline V gene has CDR1 MDHEN and CDR2 SYDVKM. The CDR3 DNA follows: TGTGCCAGCAGTTTATCCCGCAGCGTAGGCAATCAGCCCCAGCATTTT. The encoded protein is CASSLSRSVGNQPQHF.

The V gene is TRBV29-1, the J gene TRBJ2-1; the D gene is possibly TRBD1 (5 bases). The V end lost 2 bases, the J end lost 6 bases, and 14 bases lay between the germline ends. The CDR3 is 14 amino acids. The germline gives CDR1 SQVTM, CDR2 ANQGSEA. For the CDR3, the DNA is TGCAGCGTTGAAAGGGGCCGCGGTGTCAATGAGCAGTTCTTC. As protein: CSVERGRGVNEQFF.

CDR3 in amino acids: CASSVGRAGDNNEQYF. The CDR3 nucleotides are TGTGCCAGCAGCGTAGGACGAGCGGGAGATAACAATGAGCAGTACTTC. The gene calls are TRBV9 and TRBJ2-7; 8 bases align to TRBD2. V was clipped by 0 bases and J by 7 bases; unmatched bases: 12. This CDR3 region has 16 residues. Germline CDR1 and CDR2: SGDLS and YYNGEE. The full variable domain, in which reference TRBV9 and TRBJ2-7 provide the parts outside the CDR3, is DSGVTQTPKHLITATGQRVTLRCSPRSGDLSVYWYQQSLDQGLQFLIQYYNGEERAKGNILERFSAQQFPDLHSELNLSSLELGDSALYFCASSVGRAGDNNEQYFGPGTRLTVT.

The V call is TRBV28, the J call TRBJ2-5, with a weak D call TRBD1 (6 bases). The CDR3 contains 15 residues. In germline, CDR1 is MDHEN, CDR2 SYDVKM. Trimming left V 3 bases short and J 1 base short, with 12 bases between. The DNA for the CDR3 is TGTGCCAGCAGTTTGGGGGCGGCGGGCCAAGAGACCCAGTACTTC. It codes for CASSLGAAGQETQYF.

This sequence joins TRBV20-1 and TRBJ2-5; D tentatively fits TRBD1 or TRBD2 (5 bases each). The CDR3 is 17 residues long. From germline, CDR1 is DFQATT and CDR2 SNEGSKA (reference sequence). The V gene lost 3 bases and the J gene lost 5 bases, with 25 bases spanning the gap. This CDR3 is CSASRPIRGVVRETQYF. Here the CDR3 DNA reads TGCAGTGCTAGCCGACCGATAAGAGGGGTCGTGCGGGAGACCCAGTACTTC.

V usage is TRBV12-3 or TRBV12-4 and J usage is TRBJ1-5, with D tentatively TRBD1 (6 bases). V was clipped by 2 bases and J by 6 bases, with 11 bases between them. CDR3 length: 14 residues. The CDR3 is CASSLTGQVQPQHF. The CDR3 DNA follows: TGTGCCAGCAGTTTAACAGGGCAAGTTCAGCCCCAGCATTTT.

This clonotype was picked up a small number of times. At one of its ends the junction is not consistent with the germline gene, which may arise from a read error. DNA of the CDR3: TGCGCCAGCAGCGCCTCGGCCGGGAGTTGGCAGTACTTC. This gives the protein CASSASAGSWQYF. The chain links TRBV12-3 or TRBV12-4 to TRBJ2-7; D may be TRBD2 (6 bases). The CDR3 totals 13 residues.

The chain has TRBV5-1 and TRBJ2-7; D is undetermined. The CDR3 covers 13 residues. CDR1 is SGHRS and CDR2 is YFSETQ in the germline V gene. Trimming shortened V by 3 bases and J by 1 base, and 8 bases separated the two germline ends. The DNA of the CDR3 is TGCGCCAGCAGCTGGGCAGAGTCCTACGAGCAGTACTTC. Protein sequence: CASSWAESYEQYF. Full variable domain (missing parts from reference TRBV5-1 and TRBJ2-7): KAGVTQTPRYLIKTRGQQVTLSCSPISGHRSVSWYQQTPGQGLQFLFEYFSETQRNKGNFPGRFSGRQFSNSRSEMNVSTLELGDSALYLCASSWAESYEQYFGPGTRLTVT.

This clonotype was detected many times. This chain connects TRBV7-6 to TRBJ2-4, with 10 nucleotides matching TRBD1. The CDR3 length is 17 residues. After removal of 2 bases from V and 4 bases from J, the junction contained 8 bases not matched to a gene. Germline V gives CDR1 SGHVS, CDR2 FNYEAQ. The CDR3 DNA sequence: TGTGCCAGCAGCTTATCTCCAGGGACAGGGGAAAAAAACATTCAGTACTTC. Protein sequence: CASSLSPGTGEKNIQYF.

The rearrangement uses TRBV7-6 and TRBJ2-1; TRBD1 is a possible D gene (5 bases). The length of the CDR3 is 14 residues. V was shortened by 2 bases and J by 8 bases, with 13 bases between the two germline ends. The V gene's germline CDR1 is SGHVS and CDR2 FNYEAQ. CDR3 loop: CASSLRAGIDEQFF. CDR3 nucleotides: TGTGCCAGCAGCTTACGGGCAGGGATTGATGAGCAGTTCTTC.

Turning to this clonotype: A junction end diverges from the germline sequence, so it may reflect a read error. V gene TRBV29-1 combines with J gene TRBJ2-5, with D uncertain. Germline lookup yields CDR1 SQVTM and CDR2 ANQGSEA. The CDR3 spans 12 residues. As DNA, the CDR3 is TGCAACGTTGGGCAGAGCCAAGAGACCCAGTACTTC. This sequence encodes CNVGQSQETQYF.

This chain uses TRBV19 with TRBJ2-1; 11 nucleotides line up with TRBD2. CDR1 LNHDA and CDR2 SQIVND come from the germline V gene (reference sequence). The CDR3 runs 19 residues. Trimming at V came to 9 bases and at J to 0 bases, leaving 16 bases not matched to a gene. CDR3 nucleotides: TGTGCCAGCGGCGGAGGGAGGCTAGCGGGAGGAAGCTCCTACAATGAGCAGTTCTTC. This gives the protein CASGGGRLAGGSSYNEQFF.

The V call is TRBV29-1, the J call TRBJ2-5, with unresolved D. V was pared by 7 bases and J by 0 bases, with 12 bases between. Germline V gives CDR1 SQVTM, CDR2 ANQGSEA. The CDR3 covers 13 residues. The CDR3 DNA is TGCAGCGCCAACGTCCTGTACCAAGAGACCCAGTACTTC. It specifies CSANVLYQETQYF.

The chain employs TRBV9 and TRBJ2-7; D is possibly TRBD2 (6 bases). The CDR3 runs to 14 residues. CDR1 SGDLS and CDR2 YYNGEE come from the germline V gene. Trimming shortened V by 0 bases and J by 2 bases, and 9 bases separated the two germline ends. The CDR3 reads CASSVGDFTYEQYF. CDR3 nucleotide sequence: TGTGCCAGCAGCGTAGGGGACTTTACCTACGAGCAGTACTTC.